The source of this TCR beta chain is a study of post-analysis software for immune sequencing data. Study results and caveats: Multiple sclerosis patients showed significantly lower normalized Chao1 diversity than controls did. Higher frequency in patients than in controls was seen for roughly five TRBV segments, with TRBV5-6, TRBV5-1 and TRBV20-1 among them.

Many counts were recorded for this clonotype. The antigen is undetermined. The library was made from cDNA and included unique molecular identifiers. TCRdb re-analysed the PCR reads in MiXCR, keeping a single row per CDR3 protein. This sample has roughly 800,000 distinct CDR3 sequences, with 25% to 30% found just once. J gave up 5 bases and V 6 bases, and 7 bases lay outside the gene matches. The CDR3 consists of 14 residues. The clonotype was recovered from a girl aged 5-17 years with multiple sclerosis. Sequencing was done on a sample of blood. The rearrangement uses TRBV12-3 or TRBV12-4 and TRBJ1-2, with 9 bases fitting TRBD1. The CDR3 DNA is TGTGCCAGCAGGGGGGGACAGGGCGGATATGGCTACACCTTC. Protein product: CASRGGQGGYGYTF.